A selection of T cell receptor beta chains follows, all from one sample in a study of shared clonotypes between healthy human individuals. Libraries were prepared by immunoSEQ multiplex PCR; TCRdb keeps only in-frame clonotypes and omits some of them. The sample lists around 2.3 million clones, approximately 94% occurring once. The sequenced sample consisted of naive CD4+ T cells sorted from blood. The receptors come from a man aged 18 to 29 in good health. Both conserved end residues are part of each CDR3. Each record gives: D gene, J gene, clone size, V gene, CDR3 protein, CDR3 DNA. A D gene is named only where the DNA matches it firmly. A clone size is listed for some rows: how often the clone was seen (once, few, many), or a class if it is expanded.

- | TRBJ1-1 | few | TRBV29-1 | CSVKNTEAFF | TGCAGCGTCAAAAACACTGAAGCTTTCTTT
- | TRBJ2-1 | - | TRBV19 | CASSIGPLGNEQFF | TGTGCCAGTAGTATAGGGCCATTAGGCAATGAGCAGTTCTTC
- | TRBJ2-1 | - | TRBV5-1 | CASSLEGTPYNEQFF | TGCGCCAGCAGCTTGGAGGGGACACCCTACAATGAGCAGTTCTTC
- | TRBJ1-5 | - | TRBV6-6 | CASREGQGNQPQHF | TGTGCCAGCAGGGAGGGACAAGGCAATCAGCCCCAGCATTTT
TRBD1 | TRBJ1-5 | - | TRBV5-1 | CASSLTGGDNQPQHF | TGCGCCAGCAGCTTGACAGGGGGCGACAATCAGCCCCAGCATTTT
- | TRBJ1-5 | few | TRBV30 | CAWSRGGFSNQPQHF | TGTGCCTGGAGCCGGGGGGGATTTAGCAATCAGCCCCAGCATTTT
- | TRBJ2-7 | - | TRBV2 | CASSEGGMGRLGVYEQYF | TGTGCCAGCAGTGAAGGTGGGATGGGTCGCCTCGGGGTCTACGAGCAGTACTTC
TRBD1 | TRBJ1-1 | - | TRBV5-4 | CASRLQGGGVNTEAFF | TGTGCCAGCAGGTTACAGGGGGGGGGTGTGAACACTGAAGCTTTCTTT
- | TRBJ2-3 | - | TRBV9 | CASSQGGKDTQYF | TGTGCCAGCAGCCAGGGGGGGAAAGATACGCAGTATTTT
- | TRBJ2-1 | - | TRBV6-1 | CASSEALRPSYNEQFF | TGTGCCAGCAGTGAAGCGTTGAGGCCCTCTTACAATGAGCAGTTCTTC
- | TRBJ2-2 | - | TRBV10-1 | CASRGYGELFF | TGCGCCAGCAGGGGATACGGGGAGCTGTTTTTT
- | TRBJ1-1 | - | TRBV5-1 | CASSYLEKNTEAFF | TGCGCCAGCAGCTACCTGGAGAAGAACACTGAAGCTTTCTTT
- | TRBJ2-7 | - | TRBV2 | CASRAELSSYEQYF | TGTGCCAGCAGGGCGGAGCTAAGCTCCTACGAGCAGTACTTC
- | TRBJ2-5 | - | TRBV18 | CASSPFSGEQETQYF | TGTGCCAGCTCACCTTTTTCGGGGGAACAAGAGACCCAGTACTTC
- | TRBJ2-3 | - | TRBV19 | CASSIANGESTDTQYF | TGTGCCAGTAGTATAGCGAACGGGGAAAGCACAGATACGCAGTATTTT
- | TRBJ1-5 | - | TRBV12-5 | CASGLRDQPQHF | TGTGCTAGTGGTTTGCGAGATCAGCCCCAGCATTTT
TRBD1 | TRBJ2-7 | - | TRBV5-6 | CASRRDRSHEQYF | TGTGCCAGCAGGAGGGACAGGTCCCACGAGCAGTACTTC
TRBD2 | TRBJ2-1 | - | TRBV5-5 | CASSFVSGGYEQFF | TGTGCCAGCAGCTTCGTTAGCGGGGGCTATGAGCAGTTCTTC
- | TRBJ2-7 | - | TRBV18 | CASSPNFGDPSKYF | TGTGCCAGCTCACCCAATTTCGGCGATCCCTCCAAGTACTTC
- | TRBJ2-5 | - | TRBV5-4 | CASSPRAIEETQYF | TGTGCCAGCAGCCCACGCGCAATCGAGGAGACCCAGTACTTC
- | TRBJ2-3 | - | TRBV11-2 | CASSLEQNTDTQYF | TGTGCCAGCAGCTTAGAGCAGAACACAGATACGCAGTATTTT
- | TRBJ2-7 | - | TRBV19 | CASSTREGDLYEQYF | TGTGCCAGTAGTACCCGAGAAGGGGATTTGTACGAGCAGTACTTC
TRBD2 | TRBJ2-7 | - | TRBV6-5 | CASTGWGRASYEQYF | TGTGCCAGCACGGGTTGGGGGAGGGCTAGTTACGAGCAGTACTTC
- | TRBJ2-1 | - | TRBV6-6 | CASTPGGGNEQFF | TGTGCCAGCACCCCCGGGGGCGGCAATGAGCAGTTCTTC
- | TRBJ2-5 | - | TRBV6-5 | CASTQGPLAPETQYF | TGTGCCAGCACCCAGGGACCGCTAGCCCCAGAGACCCAGTACTTC
- | TRBJ2-1 | - | TRBV7-9 | CASSPLANEQFF | TGTGCCAGCAGCCCCTTAGCAAACGAGCAGTTCTTC
- | TRBJ1-3 | - | TRBV6-6 | CASSYSDGSGNTIYF | TGTGCCAGCAGTTACTCGGACGGCTCTGGAAACACCATATATTTT
TRBD2 | TRBJ2-7 | - | TRBV5-1 | CASSSRTSGTYEQYF | TGCGCCAGCAGCTCCCGGACTAGCGGGACCTACGAGCAGTACTTC
TRBD2 | TRBJ2-2 | - | TRBV19 | CATKPRREGDTGELFF | TGTGCCACCAAACCGCGGCGGGAGGGGGACACCGGGGAGCTGTTTTTT
- | TRBJ1-3 | - | TRBV10-1 | CASGQGTGNTIYF | TGCGCCAGCGGCCAGGGAACTGGAAACACCATATATTTT
- | TRBJ1-2 | - | TRBV5-4 | CASGFEAPQRASDGYTF | TGTGCCAGCGGTTTCGAAGCCCCTCAACGGGCGTCCGATGGCTACACCTTC
TRBD1 | TRBJ1-2 | - | TRBV15 | CATSRGSTGEGGYTF | TGTGCCACCAGCAGAGGGTCGACAGGGGAGGGTGGCTACACCTTC
- | TRBJ1-6 | - | TRBV5-1 | CASSSLDGGHSYNSPLHF | TGCGCCAGCAGCTCCCTAGATGGGGGGCACTCCTATAATTCACCCCTCCACTTT
- | TRBJ2-3 | - | TRBV5-1 | CASSLTGSSTDTQYF | TGCGCCAGCAGCTTGACCGGGTCAAGCACAGATACGCAGTATTTT
TRBD1 | TRBJ1-2 | - | TRBV5-1 | CASSSSGYSDRGNGYTF | TGCGCCAGCAGCTCGTCCGGCTATTCGGACAGGGGAAATGGCTACACCTTC
- | TRBJ1-2 | once | TRBV2 | CASSRDNYGYTF | TGTGCCAGCAGTCGAGATAACTATGGCTACACCTTC
TRBD1 | TRBJ2-7 | - | TRBV6-1 | CASSEWRQGTSEQYF | TGTGCCAGCAGTGAATGGAGACAGGGAACTAGCGAGCAGTACTTC
TRBD1 | TRBJ1-3 | - | TRBV18 | CASSPGQAHSGNTIYF | TGTGCCAGCTCACCGGGACAGGCTCACTCTGGAAACACCATATATTTT
- | TRBJ2-2 | - | TRBV5-1 | CASSLVPGELFF | TGCGCCAGCAGCTTGGTACCCGGGGAGCTGTTTTTT
- | TRBJ1-3 | - | TRBV19 | CASSLRENSGNTIYF | TGTGCCAGTAGTCTCAGGGAGAACTCTGGAAACACCATATATTTT
- | TRBJ1-1 | - | TRBV28 | CASSLHRMNTEAFF | TGTGCCAGCAGTTTGCACAGAATGAACACTGAAGCTTTCTTT
TRBD1 | TRBJ1-2 | - | TRBV28 | CASTAGGSWGYTF | TGTGCCAGCACCGCAGGGGGTAGTTGGGGCTACACCTTC
- | TRBJ2-5 | - | TRBV18 | CASSPPVGNTQENQYF | TGTGCCAGCTCACCCCCGGTCGGGAATACACAAGAGAACCAGTACTTC
- | TRBJ1-5 | once | TRBV18 | CASSPGLDQPQHF | TGTGCCAGCTCACCAGGGTTAGATCAGCCCCAGCATTTT
- | TRBJ2-2 | - | TRBV11-2 | CASSLLVSGELFF | TGTGCCAGCAGCTTACTCGTTAGCGGGGAGCTGTTTTTT